This T cell receptor (beta chain) was identified in a study of cytomegalovirus exposure and HLA in healthy donors. Overall study: Of all 380 or so donors who were genotyped, 75% to 90% belonged to the Caucasian-associated ancestry cluster.

CDR1 MDHEN and CDR2 SYDVKM come from the germline V gene. CDR3 size: 13 residues. Trimming stripped 2 bases from V and 8 bases from J, with 12 bases between. As regards this clone: Its antigen is currently unknown.

General observations from the study: Among the most significant clusters, several appeared linked to common viral pathogens in a later analysis.

PCR primers comprised 60 Vbeta and 13 Jbeta primers. Original handling: A follow-up analysis tallied 73 million or so unique TCR beta chains, some 9.9 million shared. Using immunoSEQ multiplex PCR, the repertoire was profiled, and TCRdb retains in-frame clones only, with some absent. V, J and clone size were drawn from that table, and D and trimming were deduced from the DNA. The sample yields about 67,000 clones, just under 80% seen once. The TCR sequence derives from a man aged 40-50 years in good health and CMV-seronegative. The source material was PBMCs. The chain uses TRBV28 and TRBJ1-2; a weak D match, TRBD1 (5 bases). DNA for the CDR3: TGTGCCAGCAGTTTAGTTTCAGGGCCGGGCTACACCTTC. As protein: CASSLVSGPGYTF.